Below are 13 T cell receptor beta chains sequenced from a single sample in a study of human versus mouse CDR3 diversity and MHC coevolution. Here immunoSEQ multiplex PCR was the method, and the copy in TCRdb shows in-frame clones only, minus some. The sample records tens of thousands of clones, around 93% being singletons. Material for sequencing was naive CD4+ T cells from blood. Subset: CD45RO-negative CD62L-positive naive CD4 T cells. These receptors were taken from a person aged 30 to 69 in good health.

This rearrangement joins TRBV7-9 to TRBJ2-1, with D tentatively TRBD2 (5 bases). CDR1 SEHNR and CDR2 FQNEAQ come from the germline V gene (reference sequence). V lost 5 bases to trimming and J lost 10 bases, with 6 bases between them. The CDR3 has 10 residues. The CDR3, as DNA: TGTGCCAGCAGCCGCGGGGAGCAGTTCTTC. Its translation is CASSRGEQFF.

The CDR3 region is CASSLGPNTGELFF. The CDR3 DNA is TGTGCCAGCAGCTTAGGGCCGAACACCGGGGAGCTGTTTTTT. The rearrangement joins TRBV11-1 to TRBJ2-2; no clear D. CDR1 is SGHAT and CDR2 is FQDESV in the germline V gene (reference sequence). Trimming shortened V by 1 base and J by 0 bases, and 3 bases separated the two germline ends. There are 14 residues in the CDR3.

This clone has more than one count but fewer than ten. The rearrangement uses TRBV18 and TRBJ1-4; D may be TRBD1 (6 bases). In germline, CDR1 is KGHSH, CDR2 LQKENI. V was shortened by 3 bases and J by 0 bases, with 8 bases between the two germline ends. This CDR3 comprises 15 residues. The CDR3 here is CASSPSGATNEKLFF. CDR3 nucleotides: TGTGCCAGCTCACCGTCAGGGGCAACTAATGAAAAACTGTTTTTT. Variable domain in full (rest from reference TRBV18 and TRBJ1-4): NAGVMQNPRHLVRRRGQEARLRCSPMKGHSHVYWYRQLPEEGLKFMVYLQKENIIDESGMPKERFSAEFPKEGPSILRIQQVVRGDSAAYFCASSPSGATNEKLFFGSGTQLSVL.

The V gene is TRBV27, the J gene TRBJ2-7; 11 nucleotides line up with TRBD1. The CDR3 is 15 residues long. The germline V gene has CDR1 MNHEY and CDR2 SMNVEV (reference sequence). V lost 6 bases and J lost 2; bases outside the gene matches: 6. CDR3 DNA sequence: TGTGCCAGCAGATCCTCGGGACAGGGGGCCTACGAGCAGTACTTC. It is translated as CASRSSGQGAYEQYF.

This chain joins TRBV5-1 and TRBJ1-2; D is unclear. Trimming took 0 bases from V and 8 from J, leaving 11 bases between them. Germline CDR1 SGHRS, CDR2 YFSETQ. The CDR3 length is 13 residues. The CDR3 region is CASSLAEAGGYTF. The CDR3 nucleotides read TGCGCCAGCAGCTTGGCGGAGGCGGGGGGCTACACCTTC.

The V and J genes are TRBV18 and TRBJ2-7; 10 bases agree with TRBD2. Germline CDR1 and CDR2: KGHSH and LQKENI. Unmatched junction bases numbered 7, after V lost 6 bases and J lost 5 bases. The length of the CDR3 is 14 residues. Written as DNA, the CDR3 is TGTGCCAGCTCTCCCTCCGGGACTAGCGACGAGCAGTACTTC. It codes for CASSPSGTSDEQYF.

This rearrangement joins TRBV2 to TRBJ2-1; D might be TRBD1 (6 bases). This CDR3 is 13 amino acids long. Per germline, CDR1 SNHLY and CDR2 FYNNEI. V was clipped by 6 bases and J by 10 bases, with 16 bases between them. The CDR3 region has the DNA TGTGCCAGCAGAGAAACAACAGGGTGGGAGCAGTTCTTC. This encodes CASRETTGWEQFF.

V and J are TRBV7-3 and TRBJ2-1, with 7 bases lining up with TRBD2. Germline lookup yields CDR1 SGHTA and CDR2 FQGTGA. The CDR3 runs 14 residues. After removal of 4 bases from V and 10 bases from J, the junction contained 10 bases not matched to a gene. CDR3 region: CASSSASGEGEQFF. CDR3 bases: TGTGCCAGCAGCTCGGCTAGCGGCGAAGGGGAGCAGTTCTTC.

V usage is TRBV13 and J usage is TRBJ2-7, with TRBD2 as a possible D gene (5 bases). Germline V gene sequence: CDR1 PRHDT, CDR2 FYEKMQ (reference sequence). V lost 4 bases and J 4 bases, leaving 8 bases between the germline ends. The length of the CDR3 is 12 residues. The CDR3 coding sequence is TGTGCCAGCAGCTCTAGCAGGTACGAGCAGTACTTC. Protein product: CASSSSRYEQYF.

V usage is TRBV5-4 and J usage is TRBJ2-7; the match to TRBD2 covers 9 bases. This CDR3 has 14 amino acids. V lost 3 bases, J lost 3 bases, and 4 bases stayed unmatched. CDR1 SGHNT and CDR2 YYREEE come from the germline V gene (reference sequence). The CDR3 reads CASSSPRGGYEQYF. CDR3 DNA sequence: TGTGCCAGCAGCTCCCCGCGGGGGGGCTACGAGCAGTACTTC.

The chain links TRBV5-4 to TRBJ2-7, with D tentatively TRBD1 (5 bases). The CDR3 is 14 residues long. Germline V gene sequence: CDR1 SGHNT, CDR2 YYREEE (reference sequence). V was cut by 0 bases and J by 7 bases, with 14 bases left in between. The CDR3 spells CASSLDQGLGEQYF. The CDR3 DNA sequence: TGTGCCAGCAGCTTGGACCAGGGCCTGGGAGAGCAGTACTTC.

This CDR3 is CASSQDSVPGPQHF. The CDR3, as DNA: TGCGCCAGCAGCCAAGATTCTGTCCCGGGACCCCAGCATTTT. The chain is built from TRBV4-1 and TRBJ1-5; D uncertain. Trimming stripped 0 bases from V and 10 bases from J, with 13 bases between. This CDR3 has 14 amino acids. Germline V gene lookup returns CDR1 MGHRA and CDR2 YSYEKL.

The chain uses TRBV28 and TRBJ1-1; 7 positions match TRBD1. The V segment lost 7 bases and the J segment 4 bases; nucleotides outside the gene matches: 9. CDR3 length: 14 residues. Germline V gene data show CDR1 as MDHEN and CDR2 as SYDVKM. The CDR3 DNA reads TGTGCCAGCACTCCCTCCGGGACAGCCACTGAAGCTTTCTTT. Protein: CASTPSGTATEAFF. The variable domain in full, completed from reference TRBV28 and TRBJ1-1, reads DVKVTQSSRYLVKRTGEKVFLECVQDMDHENMFWYRQDPGLGLRLIYFSYDVKMKEKGDIPEGYSVSREKKERFSLILESASTNQTSMYLCASTPSGTATEAFFGQGTRLTVV.